One and the same sample provided the 15 T cell receptor beta chains below, sequenced in a study of regulatory T cells in long-lasting Graves disease. As to time point: newly diagnosed GD, antithyroid drugs for less than 3 months. From RNA extracted from PBMCs, the TCR library was made. Through Arm-PCR of CDR3 regions and iRepertoire HTBI primers, TCR beta libraries were built. MiXCR, run by TCRdb on the multiplex PCR reads, gives a single entry per CDR3 protein. The sample yields 350,000 to 400,000 distinct CDR3 sequences, 15% to 20% seen once. The same sample was also studied in work on T cells in Graves' hyperthyroidism and ophthalmopathy.

The material sequenced was peripheral blood mononuclear cells (PBMCs), taken at new diagnosis, from a patient treated with antithyroid drugs. The source is a woman under 30 with Graves disease.

Ten or more counts support this clonotype. V gene TRBV6-2 or TRBV6-3 combines with J gene TRBJ2-1, with 11 bases lining up with TRBD2. With V trimmed by 4 bases and J by 1 base, 12 bases remained unmatched. Germline lookup yields CDR1 MNHEY and CDR2 SVGEGT. This CDR3 contains 19 residues. The CDR3 DNA reads as TGTGCCAGCAGTTCGCGGGGCGCGACTAGCGGGATATCCTACAATGAGCAGTTCTTC. Translated: CASSSRGATSGISYNEQFF.

This clonotype was seen repeatedly, ten times or more. This chain connects TRBV18 to TRBJ2-7; D gene unclear. The CDR3 is 14 residues long. Germline V CDR1 and CDR2: KGHSH, LQKENI. V lost 6 bases to trimming and J lost 1 base, with 13 bases between them. The CDR3 loop is CASSRFPFSYEQYF. In DNA, the CDR3 is TGTGCCAGCTCTCGCTTTCCTTTTTCCTACGAGCAGTACTTC. The entire variable domain, with the rest obtained from reference TRBV18 and TRBJ2-7, is as follows: NAGVMQNPRHLVRRRGQEARLRCSPMKGHSHVYWYRQLPEEGLKFMVYLQKENIIDESGMPKERFSAEFPKEGPSILRIQQVVRGDSAAYFCASSRFPFSYEQYFGPGTRLTVT.

This sequence joins TRBV11-2 and TRBJ2-7; 10 nucleotides agree with TRBD1. Trimming cost V 1 base and J 6 bases; bases outside gene matches: 3. The germline CDR1 and CDR2 sequences are SGHAT and FQNNGV. CDR3 length: 14 residues. CDR3 amino acids: CASSLAGTGAEQYF. CDR3 sequence (DNA): TGTGCCAGCAGCTTAGCCGGGACAGGGGCCGAGCAGTACTTC.

This clonotype occurred many times. This chain links TRBV6-1 with TRBJ2-3, with D perhaps TRBD1 (6 bases). The germline V gene has CDR1 MNHNS and CDR2 SASEGT. The CDR3 covers 17 residues. Trimming stripped 6 bases from V and 2 bases from J, with 21 bases between. The CDR3 spells CASRDKGTLSITDTQYF. The CDR3 region has the DNA TGTGCCAGCAGAGACAAGGGGACATTATCCATCACAGATACGCAGTATTTT.

Written as DNA, the CDR3 is TGTGCCAGCAGCCACCCGGGACAACTGTTCTCCTACGAGCAGTACTTC. Its protein is CASSHPGQLFSYEQYF. This sequence joins TRBV7-9 and TRBJ2-7; D is possibly TRBD1 (6 bases). V was trimmed by 5 bases and J by 0 bases, leaving 17 bases between them. Per germline, CDR1 SEHNR and CDR2 FQNEAQ (reference sequence). The length of the CDR3 is 16 residues.

This chain joins TRBV30 and TRBJ1-2, with TRBD1 identical over 8 bases. The CDR3 runs 15 residues. Germline assignment: CDR1 GTSNPN and CDR2 SVGIG (reference sequence). The junction had 12 bases not matched to a gene; V was cut back by 5 bases and J by 4 bases. The DNA for the CDR3 is TGTGCCTGGGATAGGCCCGACAGGGGATTCTATGGCTACACCTTC. Amino acid sequence: CAWDRPDRGFYGYTF.

This clonotype has more than one count but fewer than ten. This chain connects TRBV9 to TRBJ2-1, with D perhaps matching TRBD1 or TRBD2 (5 bases each). CDR3 length: 14 amino acids. Trimming stripped 4 bases from V and 8 bases from J, with 16 bases between. Germline CDR1 reads SGDLS; CDR2 reads YYNGEE. The CDR3, as DNA: TGTGCCAGCAGCAACCAGGACTGGGGCGATGAGCAGTTCTTC. Its protein is CASSNQDWGDEQFF.

This chain uses TRBV28 with TRBJ2-7; no firm D call. The CDR3 consists of 12 residues. Trimming cost V 3 bases and J 13 bases, with 16 bases left between them. Looked up from germline, CDR1 is MDHEN and CDR2 is SYDVKM. CDR3 amino acids: CASSFSRQLLYF. CDR3 DNA sequence: TGTGCCAGCAGTTTCTCCCGCCAGCTATTATACTTC.

As regards this clonotype: One end of the junction fails to match germline, which may point to a read error. The rearrangement joins TRBV28 to TRBJ2-3; 11 bases align to TRBD1. Germline V CDR1 and CDR2: MDHEN, SYDVKM. The CDR3 is 15 residues long. The CDR3, as DNA: TGTACCAGCAGGACAGGGGGCGTCCCCACAGATACGCAGTATTTT. Its protein product is CTSRTGGVPTDTQYF.

The gene calls are TRBV29-1 and TRBJ1-3, with 11 positions matching TRBD1. Germline loops: CDR1 SQVTM, CDR2 ANQGSEA. CDR3 length: 17 residues. J was trimmed by 1 base and V by 1 base; bases with no gene match: 6. CDR3 amino acids: CSVEGGTGGESGNTIYF. In DNA form, the CDR3 reads TGCAGCGTTGAAGGCGGGACAGGGGGAGAGTCTGGAAACACCATATATTTT.

This clonotype showed up just once. The CDR3 loop reads CASSVGGEQYF. The CDR3 DNA follows: TGTGCCAGCAGCGTAGGGGGAGAGCAGTACTTC. This sequence joins TRBV9 and TRBJ2-7, with D hard to call. The CDR3 has 11 residues. The V gene lost 0 bases and the J gene lost 7 bases, with 5 bases spanning the gap. Germline CDR1 and CDR2: SGDLS and YYNGEE.

This clonotype was seen repeatedly, ten times or more. This chain connects TRBV11-2 to TRBJ1-1, with D maybe TRBD1 (6 bases). The CDR3 spans 14 residues. V was shortened by 1 base and J by 10 bases, with 16 bases between the two germline ends. From germline, CDR1 is SGHAT and CDR2 FQNNGV. The CDR3 bases are TGTGCCAGCAGCTTAGGGCCCCCTCAACAGGGAGCTTTCTTT. Its translation is CASSLGPPQQGAFF.

Details on this clonotype: Being one base from a much bigger clone, this may be a read error. The chain recombines TRBV28 with TRBJ2-2; 8 bases map to TRBD1. The germline CDR1 and CDR2 sequences are MDHEN and SYDVKM. The CDR3 extends over 13 amino acids. CDR3 sequence: CATRTGNTGGLFF. CDR3 nucleotides: TGTGCCACCCGGACAGGGAACACCGGGGGGCTGTTTTTT.

This clonotype has just a few counts. This rearrangement joins TRBV29-1 to TRBJ2-7; tentative D call: TRBD1 (6 bases). The CDR3 spans 11 residues. CDR1 and CDR2 (germline): SQVTM, ANQGSEA. V lost 6 bases, J lost 2 bases, and 8 bases lay in between. In nucleotides, the CDR3 is TGCAGCGTAGGACAGCCCTACGAGCAGTACTTC. Protein: CSVGQPYEQYF.

This clonotype was detected a few times. The chain has TRBV24-1 and TRBJ2-1; the match to TRBD1 covers 10 bases. Germline V gene sequence: CDR1 KGHDR, CDR2 SFDVKD. The CDR3 consists of 15 residues. V lost 9 bases and J lost 8; bases outside the gene matches: 12. The CDR3 spells CATRKGQGLVDEQFF. The CDR3 nucleotides are TGTGCCACCCGTAAGGGACAGGGGTTGGTCGATGAGCAGTTCTTC.